Sequencing of this T cell receptor beta chain was carried out in a study of T-cell reconstitution after alpha-beta-depleted transplantation in children. It was with unique molecular identifiers that the TCRbeta library was prepared. Each CDR3 protein gets one entry after TCRdb re-called the PCR reads with MiXCR. This table holds about 830,000 distinct CDR3 sequences, about 16% found once. The CDR3 is 18 amino acids. Germline loops: CDR1 SQVTM, CDR2 ANQGSEA. The V segment lost 3 bases and the J segment 6 bases; nucleotides outside the gene matches: 17. This sequence was found in a male patient younger than 18 who had a stem cell transplant for acute lymphoblastic leukemia, so the T cells may come from the graft donor. The rearrangement links TRBV29-1 to TRBJ2-1; 10 nucleotides line up with TRBD2. Specimen: PBMCs, mostly from graft donor cells, collected 360 days after TCRalphabeta/CD19-depleted stem cell transplant. The CDR3 loop reads CSVEIGLAGVLLFNEQFF. The CDR3 DNA reads as TGCAGCGTTGAGATCGGGCTAGCGGGAGTCCTTCTTTTCAATGAGCAGTTCTTC.